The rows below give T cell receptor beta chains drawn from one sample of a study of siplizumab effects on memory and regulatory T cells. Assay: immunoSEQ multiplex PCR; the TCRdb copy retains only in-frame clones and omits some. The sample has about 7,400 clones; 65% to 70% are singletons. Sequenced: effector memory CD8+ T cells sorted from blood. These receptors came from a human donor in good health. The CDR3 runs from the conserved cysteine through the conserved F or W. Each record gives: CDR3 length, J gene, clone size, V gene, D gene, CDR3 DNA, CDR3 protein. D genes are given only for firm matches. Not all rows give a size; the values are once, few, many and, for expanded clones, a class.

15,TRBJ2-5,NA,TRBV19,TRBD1,TGTGCCAGTAGCTCGACGGGACAGGGGGCAGAGACCCAGTACTTC,CASSSTGQGAETQYF
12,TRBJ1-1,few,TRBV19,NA,TGTGCCAGTAGTATCGGTAGCACTGAAGCTTTCTTT,CASSIGSTEAFF
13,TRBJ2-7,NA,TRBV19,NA,TGTGCCACAAACCAGGGGGGGGACTACGAGCAGTACTTC,CATNQGGDYEQYF
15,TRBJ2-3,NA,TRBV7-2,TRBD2,TGTGCCAGCAGCTTCCTAGCGGGAGGAGCAGATACGCAGTATTTT,CASSFLAGGADTQYF
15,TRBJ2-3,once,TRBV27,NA,TGTGCCAGCAGTTTTCGGGGGACTAGCACAGATACGCAGTATTTT,CASSFRGTSTDTQYF
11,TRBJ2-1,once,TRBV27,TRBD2,TGTGCCAGCTTCGGGGGGAATGAGCAGTTCTTC,CASFGGNEQFF
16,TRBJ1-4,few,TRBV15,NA,TGTGCCACCAGCAGTGCAATGCAGGGTTCCGATGAAAAACTGTTTTTT,CATSSAMQGSDEKLFF
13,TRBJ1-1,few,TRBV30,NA,TGTGCCTGGACACGGGCAGCGAACACTGAAGCTTTCTTT,CAWTRAANTEAFF
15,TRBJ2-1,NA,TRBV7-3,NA,TGTGCCAGCAGCTTAGGGGTAAGCTCCTACAATGAGCAGTTCTTC,CASSLGVSSYNEQFF
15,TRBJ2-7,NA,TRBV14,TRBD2,TGTGCCAGCAGCCTCTTCGGCGGGAGGGCCGACGAGCAGTACTTC,CASSLFGGRADEQYF
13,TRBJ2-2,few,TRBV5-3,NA,TGTGCCAGCAGCTTGTCGTACACCGGGGAGCTGTTTTTT,CASSLSYTGELFF
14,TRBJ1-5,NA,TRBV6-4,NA,TGTGCCAGCTCGGGGGAATATAGCAATCAGCCCCAGCATTTT,CASSGEYSNQPQHF
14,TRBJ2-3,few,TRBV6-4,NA,TGTGCCAGCAGTGCCCGGCCTTGGACAGATACGCAGTATTTT,CASSARPWTDTQYF
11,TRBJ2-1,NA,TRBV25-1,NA,TGTGCCAGCAGTGAATACAATGAGCAGTTCTTC,CASSEYNEQFF
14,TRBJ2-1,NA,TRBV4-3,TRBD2,TGCGCCAGCAGCCGACTAGCGGGAGTCGATGAGCAGTTCTTC,CASSRLAGVDEQFF
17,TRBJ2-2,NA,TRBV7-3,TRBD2,TGTGCCAGCAGCTTCGGACTAGCGGGAGGGCCGGCCGGGGAGCTGTTTTTT,CASSFGLAGGPAGELFF
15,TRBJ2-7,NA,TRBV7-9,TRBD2,TGTGCCAGCACCTATGTGTCCAGCGGGAGGTACGAGCAGTACTTC,CASTYVSSGRYEQYF
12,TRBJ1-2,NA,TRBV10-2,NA,TGCGCCAGCAAGGCAGGTTGGGATGGCTACACCTTC,CASKAGWDGYTF
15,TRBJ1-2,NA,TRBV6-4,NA,TGTGCCAGCAGTGACTCGAAGGACGGAGCTGGTGGCTACACCTTC,CASSDSKDGAGGYTF
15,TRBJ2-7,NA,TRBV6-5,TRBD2,TGTGCCAGCAGTTACTCGGAGCGGGGGTCCTACGAGCAGTACTTC,CASSYSERGSYEQYF
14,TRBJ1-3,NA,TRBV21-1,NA,TGTGCCAGCGGAAAACAGGGGACTGGAAACACCATATATTTT,CASGKQGTGNTIYF
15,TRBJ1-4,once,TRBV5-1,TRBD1,TGCGCCAGCAGCTTCCAGGGGGGCGGTGATGAAAAACTGTTTTTT,CASSFQGGGDEKLFF
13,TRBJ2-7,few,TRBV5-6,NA,TGTGCCAGCAGCTTGCCAGGGAGCCGCGAGCAGTACTTC,CASSLPGSREQYF
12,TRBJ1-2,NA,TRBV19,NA,TGTGCCAGTAGTATAGATGAGGGAAGCTACACCTTC,CASSIDEGSYTF
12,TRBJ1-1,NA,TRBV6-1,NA,TGTGCCAGCAGACACACAAACACTGAAGCTTTCTTT,CASRHTNTEAFF
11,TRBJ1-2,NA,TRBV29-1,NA,TGCAGCGTTTATGAGGGTTATGGCTACACCTTC,CSVYEGYGYTF
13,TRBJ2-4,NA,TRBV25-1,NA,TGTGCCAGCAGTGCTGGGTTTGCTAACATTCAGTACTTC,CASSAGFANIQYF
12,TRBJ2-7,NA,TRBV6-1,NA,TGTGCCAGCAGGGAACTCTTTTACGAGCAGTACTTC,CASRELFYEQYF
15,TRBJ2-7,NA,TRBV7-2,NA,TGTGCCAGCAGCTTAAGCCCGGTCACCTCCTACGAGCAGTACTTC,CASSLSPVTSYEQYF
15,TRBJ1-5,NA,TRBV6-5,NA,TGTGCCAGCTGGAAAGACTCTTATAGCAATCAGCCCCAGCATTTT,CASWKDSYSNQPQHF
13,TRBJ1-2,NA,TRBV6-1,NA,TGTGCCAGCAGAGAGGCAGGGGTCTATGGCTACACCTTC,CASREAGVYGYTF
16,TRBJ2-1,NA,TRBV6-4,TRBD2,TGTGCCAGCAGTGACGATGGGACTAGCGGCGTCAATGAGCAGTTCTTC,CASSDDGTSGVNEQFF
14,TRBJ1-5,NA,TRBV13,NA,TGTGCCAGCAGCGCCGGGACGGGCAATCAGCCCCAGCATTTT,CASSAGTGNQPQHF